This record looks at one T cell receptor (beta chain) sequence and its context. Antigen specificity is unknown. This sample was included in a study of T cell responses to AZD1222 COVID-19 vaccine. The study pooled second doses at about 4 or about 12 weeks. The germline V gene encodes CDR1 MNHEY and CDR2 SMNVEV (reference sequence). The CDR3 runs to 13 residues. V lost 10 bases and J 8 bases, leaving 15 bases between the germline ends. Data came from immunoSEQ multiplex PCR; TCRdb stores just in-frame clones and leaves some out. The data hold about 85,000 clones, with 91% observed a single time. Study-wide results and limits: Nearly half of spike-specific TCRs reportedly go after variant regions that carry no mutations. Mapped onto spike, vaccine-associated CD4 TCRs spanned it and were dominant at 160-218 and 743-854.

This material consisted of peripheral blood, taken 28 days after the second AZD1222 dose. This receptor was taken from an adult who received the AZD1222 COVID-19 vaccine. The chain combines TRBV27 with TRBJ1-6, with D possibly TRBD1 on 5 matching bases. DNA of the CDR3: TGTGCCACCTCGGGACTTCCACATTCACCCCTCCACTTT. This encodes CATSGLPHSPLHF.